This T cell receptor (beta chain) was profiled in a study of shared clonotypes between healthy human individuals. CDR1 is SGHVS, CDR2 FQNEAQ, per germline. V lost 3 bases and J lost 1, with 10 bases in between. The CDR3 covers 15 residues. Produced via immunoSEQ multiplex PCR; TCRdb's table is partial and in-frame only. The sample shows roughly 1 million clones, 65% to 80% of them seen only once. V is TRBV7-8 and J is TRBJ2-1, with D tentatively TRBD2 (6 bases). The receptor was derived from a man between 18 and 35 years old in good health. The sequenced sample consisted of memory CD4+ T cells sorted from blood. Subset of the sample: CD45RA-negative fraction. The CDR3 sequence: CASSFGTPSYNEQFF. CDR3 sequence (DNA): TGTGCCAGCAGCTTCGGGACTCCATCCTACAATGAGCAGTTCTTC.